The 26 T cell receptor beta chains listed next were all sequenced from one sample in a study of cytomegalovirus exposure and HLA in healthy donors. The PCR used 60 Vbeta and 13 Jbeta primers. Assay: immunoSEQ multiplex PCR; the TCRdb copy retains only in-frame clones and omits some. The data show more than 95,000 clones, 65% to 80% seen once. Specimen: PBMCs. These receptors originate from a female donor in good health and CMV-seropositive.

The chain combines TRBV4-1 with TRBJ2-1; no clear D gene. The CDR3 extends over 13 amino acids. Per germline, CDR1 MGHRA and CDR2 YSYEKL. Trimming removed 1 base at V and 9 bases at J, with 10 bases between. The DNA of the CDR3 is TGCGCCAGCAGCCAAGCTTCAAGGAGTGAGCAGTTCTTC. Translated, it gives CASSQASRSEQFF.

This chain joins TRBV30 and TRBJ2-1; 13 bases fit TRBD2. Looked up from germline, CDR1 is GTSNPN and CDR2 is SVGIG (reference sequence). The V gene end was trimmed by 8 bases and the J gene end by 0 bases; junction bases not matched to a gene: 10. The CDR3 is made up of 17 amino acids. DNA for the CDR3: TGTGCCCGCACTAGCGGGGGGGCCTTTAGCTCCTACAATGAGCAGTTCTTC. This sequence encodes CARTSGGAFSSYNEQFF.

The V gene is TRBV28, the J gene TRBJ2-7; 7 bases line up with TRBD1. Unmatched junction bases numbered 14, after V lost 4 bases and J lost 5 bases. In germline, CDR1 is MDHEN, CDR2 SYDVKM. The CDR3 is made up of 16 amino acids. CDR3 nucleotide sequence: TGTGCCAGCAGTTCCTCACAGGGGAGTCAAAACCACGAGCAGTACTTC. Its protein is CASSSSQGSQNHEQYF.

The chain couples TRBV10-1 to TRBJ1-5; the D is unclear. The CDR3 length is 15 residues. Trimming left V 8 bases short and J 0 bases short, with 14 bases between. CDR1 is WNHNN and CDR2 is SYGVQD in the germline V gene (reference sequence). The CDR3 DNA reads as TGCGCCAGCCGCCCGGTGTCCAATAGCAATCAGCCCCAGCATTTT. Protein product: CASRPVSNSNQPQHF.

This rearrangement joins TRBV7-2 to TRBJ2-5; D uncertain. Germline V gene data show CDR1 as SGHTA and CDR2 as FQGNSA. CDR3 size: 13 residues. With 4 bases removed from V and 2 bases from J, the gap between germline ends came to 8 bases. CDR3 in amino acids: CASSSHRQETQYF. Here the CDR3 DNA reads TGTGCCAGCAGCTCGCATAGACAAGAGACCCAGTACTTC.

The chain employs TRBV15 and TRBJ2-7; 10 bases line up with TRBD2. There are 15 residues in the CDR3. The germline V gene has CDR1 LNHNV and CDR2 YYDKDF (reference sequence). The V and J ends lost 1 base and 4 bases, in that order; junction bases with no gene match: 4. The CDR3 bases are TGTGCCACCAGCAGAGGACTAGCGGGCGAGTACGAGCAGTACTTC. Amino acid sequence: CATSRGLAGEYEQYF.

The CDR3 sequence: CASSPSGIHTIYF. DNA for the CDR3: TGTGCCAGCAGCCCGTCCGGGATCCACACCATATATTTT. This chain uses TRBV5-6 with TRBJ1-3; D not certain. Germline-derived CDR1 and CDR2 are SGHDT and YYEEEE. This CDR3 has 13 amino acids. V lost 4 bases and J 8 bases, leaving 13 bases between the germline ends.

The rearrangement joins TRBV28 to TRBJ2-7; no definite D call. Deletions cut 6 bases from V and 6 bases from J, with 12 bases between. CDR3 length: 12 amino acids. CDR1 MDHEN and CDR2 SYDVKM come from the germline V gene. CDR3 DNA: TGTGCCAGCAGGGCAAAGAGGTCCGAGCAGTACTTC. Protein: CASRAKRSEQYF.

This clone has a single count. This sequence joins TRBV2 and TRBJ2-3, with 10 bases identical to TRBD2. The CDR3 is made up of 15 amino acids. V trimming: 6 bases; J trimming: 8 bases; junction bases outside the gene matches: 11. From germline, CDR1 is SNHLY and CDR2 FYNNEI. The CDR3 DNA reads as TGTGCCAGCAGCGTTACTCTAGCGGGAGCGGGTACGCAGTATTTT. Its protein product is CASSVTLAGAGTQYF.

The chain links TRBV9 to TRBJ1-1; D is unresolved. This CDR3 region has 13 residues. The V end lost 3 bases, the J end lost 4 bases, and 10 bases lay between the germline ends. Looked up from germline, CDR1 is SGDLS and CDR2 is YYNGEE. The CDR3 bases are TGTGCCAGCAGCGCTTCAGCGGTCACTGAAGCTTTCTTT. This gives the protein CASSASAVTEAFF.

This clone was counted between two and nine times. V and J are TRBV6-5 and TRBJ2-5; no definite D call. The last part of the DNA fits TRBJ2-7 better; the J call may be wrong. CDR3 size: 16 residues. Germline V gene data show CDR1 as MNHEY and CDR2 as SVGAGI. CDR3 region: CASSYSVLESSYEQYF. CDR3 nucleotides: TGTGCCAGCAGTTACTCGGTATTGGAGAGCTCCTACGAGCAGTACTTC.

The chain has TRBV7-2 and TRBJ2-6; 7 bases agree with TRBD1. J gave up 7 bases and V 2 bases, and 5 bases lay outside the gene matches. The CDR3 totals 15 residues. The germline V gene encodes CDR1 SGHTA and CDR2 FQGNSA. CDR3 region: CASSLTSGGANVLTF. The CDR3, as DNA: TGTGCCAGCAGCTTAACGTCAGGGGGAGCCAACGTCCTGACTTTC.

The rearrangement joins TRBV18 to TRBJ1-1; D is possibly TRBD1 (6 bases). CDR3 length: 13 amino acids. CDR1 is KGHSH and CDR2 is LQKENI in the germline V gene. Trimming took off 4 bases at V and 3 bases at J, with 9 bases between the two ends. This CDR3 is CASSLNRDTEAFF. CDR3 DNA sequence: TGTGCCAGCTCACTAAACAGGGACACTGAAGCTTTCTTT.

The chain employs TRBV29-1 and TRBJ2-2, with 11 positions matching TRBD2. Losses at the gene ends were 7 bases for V and 4 bases for J; bases not matched to a gene: 11. The CDR3 has 16 residues. The germline V gene encodes CDR1 SQVTM and CDR2 ANQGSEA. CDR3 region: CSASRTSGLITGELFF. The CDR3 DNA is TGCAGCGCTTCAAGGACTAGCGGGCTGATCACCGGGGAGCTGTTTTTT.

This chain links TRBV7-9 with TRBJ1-6, with a possible D match to TRBD1 (5 bases). The CDR3 covers 14 residues. In germline, CDR1 is SEHNR, CDR2 FQNEAQ (reference sequence). Trimming removed 1 base at V and 10 bases at J, with 11 bases between. CDR3 nucleotides: TGTGCCAGCAGCTTAGGTCAGGGCGTCTCACCCCTCCACTTT. Translation gives CASSLGQGVSPLHF.

The rearrangement joins TRBV25-1 to TRBJ1-3; unclear D gene. CDR3 length: 13 amino acids. The germline gives CDR1 MGHDK, CDR2 SYGVNS. V was cut by 6 bases and J by 4 bases, with 10 bases left in between. CDR3 nucleotides: TGTGCCAGCAGCGAGCTAGAGGGAAACACCATATATTTT. Translation: CASSELEGNTIYF.

This clone was observed a handful of times. This sequence joins TRBV4-2 and TRBJ1-2, with 8 bases aligning to TRBD1. Germline V CDR1 and CDR2: LGHNA, YNFKEQ. The ends lost 1 base at V and 7 bases at J; junction bases unmatched: 5. This CDR3 has 14 amino acids. CDR3 nucleotides: TGTGCCAGCAGCCAAGGGACAGGGCTCTCTGGCTACACCTTC. Its translation is CASSQGTGLSGYTF.

This clone was detected once. The V and J genes are TRBV30 and TRBJ2-5, with D possibly TRBD2 on 6 matching bases. The J call may be wrong; the DNA end is better matched by TRBJ2-7. The germline gives CDR1 GTSNPN, CDR2 SVGIG (reference sequence). The CDR3 is 14 amino acids. The CDR3 DNA follows: TGTGCCTGGAGTCGGGGGTCCCAGTCCTACGAGCAGTACTTC. Its translation is CAWSRGSQSYEQYF.

The chain couples TRBV5-1 to TRBJ2-7, with 8 bases matching TRBD2. This CDR3 contains 14 residues. From germline, CDR1 is SGHRS and CDR2 YFSETQ. V was pared by 4 bases and J by 5 bases, with 8 bases of the junction left unmatched. The CDR3 DNA reads as TGCGCCAGCAGCCCTCAGGCGGGGGGCGACGAGCAGTACTTC. Protein: CASSPQAGGDEQYF.

The V gene is TRBV29-1, the J gene TRBJ2-7, with TRBD2 matching over 11 bases. Germline-derived CDR1 and CDR2 are SQVTM and ANQGSEA. The ends lost 5 bases at V and 6 bases at J; junction bases unmatched: 3. The CDR3 spans 12 residues. CDR3 loop: CSVILAGGEQYF. CDR3 in DNA: TGCAGCGTTATCCTAGCGGGAGGCGAGCAGTACTTC.

This clone was counted a single time. This chain uses TRBV30 with TRBJ2-3; 11 bases align to TRBD2. With 3 bases clipped from V and 3 bases from J, the junction kept 2 bases outside the gene matches. The germline CDR1 and CDR2 sequences are GTSNPN and SVGIG (reference sequence). The CDR3 has 14 residues. The CDR3 sequence is CAWRLAGVTDTQYF. The CDR3, as DNA: TGTGCCTGGAGACTAGCGGGAGTTACAGATACGCAGTATTTT.

Here the CDR3 DNA reads TGTGCCAGCAGTAATAGGGGGCTTAGGATTGAAGCTTTCTTT. The encoded protein is CASSNRGLRIEAFF. The chain is built from TRBV5-8 and TRBJ1-1; TRBD1 agrees at 7 bases. This CDR3 has 14 residues. Per the germline V gene, CDR1 is SGHTS and CDR2 is YDEGEE. J was trimmed by 7 bases and V by 5 bases; bases with no gene match: 11.

In its sample, this clone was seen a few times. The chain uses TRBV5-6 and TRBJ2-7; 11 positions match TRBD1. Germline loops: CDR1 SGHDT, CDR2 YYEEEE. Trimming at V came to 5 bases and at J to 2 bases, leaving 6 bases not matched to a gene. The CDR3 covers 15 residues. The CDR3 bases are TGTGCCAGCAGTTTCGGACAGGGGGCACCCTACGAGCAGTACTTC. It yields the protein CASSFGQGAPYEQYF.

This clone has a handful of counts. Other DNA sequences of this sample code for an identical CDR3. V and J are TRBV7-9 and TRBJ1-1; 10 nucleotides match TRBD1. This CDR3 comprises 13 residues. Trimming removed 4 bases from V and 5 bases from J; junction bases left unmatched: 1. Germline loops: CDR1 SEHNR, CDR2 FQNEAQ (reference sequence). CDR3 coding DNA: TGTGCCAGCAGCTGGACAGGGGGAACTGAAGCTTTCTTT. Translation gives CASSWTGGTEAFF.

This rearrangement joins TRBV5-1 to TRBJ1-2, with TRBD1 matching 7 bases. CDR3 length: 14 amino acids. Trimming cost V 4 bases and J 9 bases; bases outside gene matches: 12. CDR1 and CDR2 (germline): SGHRS, YFSETQ. In DNA, the CDR3 is TGCGCCAGCAGCATCTACCGACAGGGAGATAGCTACACCTTC. It yields the protein CASSIYRQGDSYTF.

The chain joins TRBV14 to TRBJ2-3; D uncertain. CDR3 size: 14 residues. Trimming took off 2 bases at V and 2 bases at J, with 8 bases between the two ends. Germline V CDR1 and CDR2: SGHDN, FVKESK. CDR3: CASSQPSNTDTQYF. Here the CDR3 DNA reads TGTGCCAGCAGCCAACCGTCTAACACAGATACGCAGTATTTT.